This TCR beta chain was identified during a study of T cells in localized non-small cell lung cancer. A remark on this clone: Its matching antigen is unknown.

Study results and caveats: It was uninvolved adjacent lung that showed the highest T cell clonality, exceeding tumor.

The data were produced by immunoSEQ multiplex PCR, yet TCRdb's version contains in-frame clones alone and is incomplete. The table has about 82,000 clones, less than 85% seen once. From germline, CDR1 is SGHRS and CDR2 YFSETQ. The V and J ends lost 4 bases and 2 bases, in that order; junction bases with no gene match: 8. The CDR3 totals 17 residues. The specimen was PBMCs, collected before any cancer treatment. The chain carries TRBV5-1 and TRBJ2-2, with TRBD1 matching over 10 bases. The receptor's source is a man aged 35 to 69 with stage II squamous cell lung carcinoma. The CDR3 DNA reads TGCGCCAGCAGCACCTGGGACAGGGGCTTTAACACCGGGGAGCTGTTTTTT. Translation: CASSTWDRGFNTGELFF.